This T cell receptor beta chain emerged from a study of PD-1 blockade in classical Hodgkin lymphoma. Assay used: immunoSEQ multiplex PCR; TCRdb lists only in-frame clones, some missing. The sample includes tens of thousands of clones, over 60% of them seen just once. Exposure to brentuximab vedotin varied, and each patient had relapsed following autologous stem cell transplantation. Germline loops: CDR1 MGHRA, CDR2 YSYEKL. The CDR3 runs 17 residues. Trimming left V 4 bases short and J 0 bases short, with 18 bases between. Source: peripheral blood mononuclear cells (PBMCs), taken at baseline. The source is a human donor with classical Hodgkin lymphoma. The genes are TRBV4-1 and TRBJ1-1; a weak D match, TRBD1 (5 bases). The CDR3 here is CASSPQGQGGMNTEAFF. The CDR3 nucleotides are TGCGCCAGCAGCCCCCAAGGGCAGGGAGGGATGAACACTGAAGCTTTCTTT.